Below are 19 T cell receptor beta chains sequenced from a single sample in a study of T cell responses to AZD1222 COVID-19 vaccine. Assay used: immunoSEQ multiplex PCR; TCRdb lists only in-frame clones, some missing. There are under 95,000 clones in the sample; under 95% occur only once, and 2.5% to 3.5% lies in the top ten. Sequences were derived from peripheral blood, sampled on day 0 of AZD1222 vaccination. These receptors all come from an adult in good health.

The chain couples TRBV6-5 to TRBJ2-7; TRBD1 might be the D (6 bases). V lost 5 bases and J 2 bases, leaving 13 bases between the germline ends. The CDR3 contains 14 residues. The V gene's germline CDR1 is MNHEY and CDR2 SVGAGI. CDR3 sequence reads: CASSIGGRPYEQYF. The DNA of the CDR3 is TGTGCCAGCAGTATTGGGGGCCGACCCTACGAGCAGTACTTC.

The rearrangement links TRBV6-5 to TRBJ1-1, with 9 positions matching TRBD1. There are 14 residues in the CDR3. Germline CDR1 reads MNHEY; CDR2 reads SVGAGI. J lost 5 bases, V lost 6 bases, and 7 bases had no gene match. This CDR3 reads CASSKQGAQTEAFF. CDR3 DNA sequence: TGTGCCAGCAGCAAACAGGGGGCTCAGACTGAAGCTTTCTTT.

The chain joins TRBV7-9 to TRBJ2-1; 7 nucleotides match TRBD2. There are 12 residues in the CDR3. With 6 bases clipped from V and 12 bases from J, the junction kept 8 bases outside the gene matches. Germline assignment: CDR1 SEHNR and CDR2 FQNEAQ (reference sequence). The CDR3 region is CASSQGGSPQFF. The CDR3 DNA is TGTGCCAGCAGTCAGGGAGGGAGCCCGCAGTTCTTC.

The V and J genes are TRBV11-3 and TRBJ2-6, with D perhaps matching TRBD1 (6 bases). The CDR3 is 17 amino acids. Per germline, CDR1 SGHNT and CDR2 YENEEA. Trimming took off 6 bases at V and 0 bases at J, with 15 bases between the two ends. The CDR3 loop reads CASSQDRKTSGANVLTF. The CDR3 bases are TGTGCCAGCAGTCAAGACAGGAAAACCTCTGGGGCCAACGTCCTGACTTTC.

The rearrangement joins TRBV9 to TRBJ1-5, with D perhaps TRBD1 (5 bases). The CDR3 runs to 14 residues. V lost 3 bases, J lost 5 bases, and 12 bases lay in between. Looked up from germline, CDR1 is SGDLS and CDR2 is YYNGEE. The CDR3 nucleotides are TGTGCCAGCAGCGACGACAGTTACGATCAGCCCCAGCATTTT. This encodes CASSDDSYDQPQHF. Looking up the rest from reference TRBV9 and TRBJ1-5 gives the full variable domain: DSGVTQTPKHLITATGQRVTLRCSPRSGDLSVYWYQQSLDQGLQFLIQYYNGEERAKGNILERFSAQQFPDLHSELNLSSLELGDSALYFCASSDDSYDQPQHFGDGTRLSIL.

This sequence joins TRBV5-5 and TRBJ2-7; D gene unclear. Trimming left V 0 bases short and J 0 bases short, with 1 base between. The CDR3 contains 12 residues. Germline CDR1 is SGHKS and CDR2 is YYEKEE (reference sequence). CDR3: CASSLVSYEQYF. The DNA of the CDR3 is TGTGCCAGCAGCTTGGTCTCCTACGAGCAGTACTTC.

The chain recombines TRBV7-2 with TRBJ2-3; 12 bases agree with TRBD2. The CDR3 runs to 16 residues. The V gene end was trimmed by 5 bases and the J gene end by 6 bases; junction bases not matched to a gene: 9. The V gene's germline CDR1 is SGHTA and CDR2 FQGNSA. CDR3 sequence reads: CASSQGTSGPSDTQYF. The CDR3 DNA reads TGTGCCAGCAGCCAAGGGACTAGCGGGCCCTCGGATACGCAGTATTTT.

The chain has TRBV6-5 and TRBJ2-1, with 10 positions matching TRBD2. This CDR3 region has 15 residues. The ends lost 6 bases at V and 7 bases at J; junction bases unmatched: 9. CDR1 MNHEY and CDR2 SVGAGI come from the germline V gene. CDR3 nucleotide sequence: TGTGCCAGCAGACCAGCGGGAGGGCCCCAAAATGAGCAGTTCTTC. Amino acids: CASRPAGGPQNEQFF.

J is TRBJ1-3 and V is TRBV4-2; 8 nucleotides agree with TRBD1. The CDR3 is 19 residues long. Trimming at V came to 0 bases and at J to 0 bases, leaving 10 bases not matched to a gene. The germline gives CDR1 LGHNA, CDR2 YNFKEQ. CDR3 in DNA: TGTGCCAGCAGCCAAGATCAGGTGACAGGGGTCAGCTCTGGAAACACCATATATTTT. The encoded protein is CASSQDQVTGVSSGNTIYF.

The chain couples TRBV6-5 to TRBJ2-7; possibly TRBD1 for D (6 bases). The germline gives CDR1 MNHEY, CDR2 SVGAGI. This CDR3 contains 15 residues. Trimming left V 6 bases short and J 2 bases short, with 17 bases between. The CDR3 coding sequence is TGTGCCAGCAGCGAGTGGGACACCGTCCCCTACGAGCAGTACTTC. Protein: CASSEWDTVPYEQYF.

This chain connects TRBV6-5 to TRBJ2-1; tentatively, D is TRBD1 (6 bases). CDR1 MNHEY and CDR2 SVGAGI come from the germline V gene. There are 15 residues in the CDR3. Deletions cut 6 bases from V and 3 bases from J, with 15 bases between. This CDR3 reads CASRAGELVYNEQFF. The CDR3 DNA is TGTGCCAGCAGGGCAGGGGAATTGGTCTACAATGAGCAGTTCTTC.

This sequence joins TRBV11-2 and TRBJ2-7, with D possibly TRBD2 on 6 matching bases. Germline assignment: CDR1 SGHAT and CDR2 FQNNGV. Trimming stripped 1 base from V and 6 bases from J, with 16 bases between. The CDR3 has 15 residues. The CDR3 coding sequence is TGTGCCAGCAGCTTAGCCGGGACTCAACTGGGCGAGCAGTACTTC. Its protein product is CASSLAGTQLGEQYF.

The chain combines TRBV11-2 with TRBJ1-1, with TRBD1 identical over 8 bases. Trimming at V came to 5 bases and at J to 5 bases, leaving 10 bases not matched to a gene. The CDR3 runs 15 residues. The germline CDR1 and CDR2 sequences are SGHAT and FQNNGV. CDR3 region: CASSPQGATKTEAFF. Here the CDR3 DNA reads TGTGCCAGCAGCCCCCAGGGGGCGACGAAAACTGAAGCTTTCTTT.

CDR3 DNA: TGTGCCAGCAGCCCCTGGGGGGGACAGGCTGCAACTAATGAAAAACTGTTTTTT. Its translation: CASSPWGGQAATNEKLFF. The V and J genes are TRBV7-9 and TRBJ1-4, with 8 bases that match TRBD1. Germline CDR1 is SEHNR and CDR2 is FQNEAQ (reference sequence). This CDR3 is built from 18 residues. The trim removed 5 bases at V and 0 bases at J, leaving 11 bases unmatched.

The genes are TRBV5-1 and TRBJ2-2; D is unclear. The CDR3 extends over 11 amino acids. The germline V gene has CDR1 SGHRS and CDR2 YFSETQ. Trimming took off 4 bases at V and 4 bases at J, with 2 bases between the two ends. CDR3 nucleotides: TGCGCCAGCAGCGTCACCGGGGAGCTGTTTTTT. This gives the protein CASSVTGELFF. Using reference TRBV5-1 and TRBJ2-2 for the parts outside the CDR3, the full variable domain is KAGVTQTPRYLIKTRGQQVTLSCSPISGHRSVSWYQQTPGQGLQFLFEYFSETQRNKGNFPGRFSGRQFSNSRSEMNVSTLELGDSALYLCASSVTGELFFGEGSRLTVL.

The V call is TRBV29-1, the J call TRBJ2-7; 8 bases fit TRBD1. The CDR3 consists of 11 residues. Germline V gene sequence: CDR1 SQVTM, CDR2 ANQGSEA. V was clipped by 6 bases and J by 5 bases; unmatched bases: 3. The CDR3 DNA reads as TGCAGCGTAGAGGACAGGGACGAGCAGTACTTC. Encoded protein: CSVEDRDEQYF.

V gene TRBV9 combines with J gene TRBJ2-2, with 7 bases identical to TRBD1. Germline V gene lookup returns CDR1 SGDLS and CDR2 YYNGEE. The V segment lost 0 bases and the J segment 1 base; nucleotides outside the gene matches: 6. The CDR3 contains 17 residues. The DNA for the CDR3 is TGTGCCAGCAGCGTAGGACAGGGATGGAGGAACACCGGGGAGCTGTTTTTT. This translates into CASSVGQGWRNTGELFF. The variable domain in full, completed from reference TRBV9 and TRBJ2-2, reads DSGVTQTPKHLITATGQRVTLRCSPRSGDLSVYWYQQSLDQGLQFLIQYYNGEERAKGNILERFSAQQFPDLHSELNLSSLELGDSALYFCASSVGQGWRNTGELFFGEGSRLTVL.

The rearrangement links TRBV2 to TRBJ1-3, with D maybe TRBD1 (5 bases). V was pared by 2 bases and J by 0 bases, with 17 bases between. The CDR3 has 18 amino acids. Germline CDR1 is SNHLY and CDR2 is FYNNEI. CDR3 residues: CASSEFKVGTDSGNTIYF. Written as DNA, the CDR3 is TGTGCCAGCAGTGAATTCAAGGTCGGGACGGACTCTGGAAACACCATATATTTT.

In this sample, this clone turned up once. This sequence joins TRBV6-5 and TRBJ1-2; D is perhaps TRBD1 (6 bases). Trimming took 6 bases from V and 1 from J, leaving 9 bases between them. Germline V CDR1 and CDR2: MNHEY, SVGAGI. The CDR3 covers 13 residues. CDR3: CASRKDSNYGYTF. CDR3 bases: TGTGCCAGCAGAAAGGACAGTAACTATGGCTACACCTTC.